A single sample gave rise to the 22 T cell receptor beta chains below, sequenced in a study of blood T cell repertoires in COVID-19. Produced via immunoSEQ multiplex PCR; TCRdb's table is partial and in-frame only. Of about 250,000 clones detected, roughly 87% appear once; the ten largest clones hold about 6%. Sequenced material: PBMCs or T cells enriched from blood (not recorded which). The receptors were sampled from a woman younger than 45 with acute COVID-19.

This chain joins TRBV28 and TRBJ2-7, with TRBD2 identical over 8 bases. The CDR3 consists of 16 residues. V trimming: 7 bases; J trimming: 2 bases; junction bases outside the gene matches: 13. Looked up from germline, CDR1 is MDHEN and CDR2 is SYDVKM. DNA for the CDR3: TGTGCCAGCACCATCTTGATAGCGGGAAGACCCTACGAGCAGTACTTC. This translates into CASTILIAGRPYEQYF.

This clone was picked up one time. The chain uses TRBV12-3 or TRBV12-4 and TRBJ1-6; TRBD1 might be the D (5 bases). V lost 7 bases and J 9 bases, leaving 13 bases between the germline ends. The CDR3 sequence is 13 residues long. CDR3 bases: TGTGCCAGCACTTCGGAGGGGACTTCACCCCTCCACTTT. Translated: CASTSEGTSPLHF.

The V and J genes are TRBV6-6 and TRBJ2-7; 9 bases are a match to TRBD1. This CDR3 has 16 amino acids. V lost 4 bases and J lost 0; bases outside the gene matches: 7. Germline CDR1 MNHNY, CDR2 SVGAGI (reference sequence). In nucleotides, the CDR3 is TGTGCCAGCAGTTTGCGGGGACAGGGCCTCTCCTACGAGCAGTACTTC. Residues: CASSLRGQGLSYEQYF.

The rearrangement links TRBV10-3 to TRBJ2-1; a possible D gene is TRBD1 (5 bases). The CDR3 is made up of 14 amino acids. V dropped 5 bases and J dropped 2 bases, with 10 bases sitting between them. CDR1 ENHRY and CDR2 SYGVKD come from the germline V gene. CDR3: CAISSGQPYNEQFF. The DNA of the CDR3 is TGTGCCATCAGTTCCGGACAACCCTACAATGAGCAGTTCTTC.

This clone was recorded once. The chain recombines TRBV6-5 with TRBJ1-3; tentative D call: TRBD1 (6 bases). This CDR3 is built from 14 residues. With 6 bases removed from V and 7 bases from J, the gap between germline ends came to 16 bases. CDR1 MNHEY and CDR2 SVGAGI come from the germline V gene. CDR3 in DNA: TGTGCCAGCAGCCGTGGGACACTCGGGAACACCATATATTTT. The encoded protein is CASSRGTLGNTIYF.

The rearrangement links TRBV2 to TRBJ1-2; TRBD1 matches at 9 bases. Germline CDR1 is SNHLY and CDR2 is FYNNEI. This CDR3 region has 18 residues. The V segment lost 3 bases and the J segment 4 bases; nucleotides outside the gene matches: 15. The CDR3, as DNA: TGTGCCAGCAGTGATGAAGGAGGGCAACCGGGACAGGGCTATGGCTACACCTTC. Protein: CASSDEGGQPGQGYGYTF.

The chain couples TRBV2 to TRBJ1-6; D gene ambiguous. Per germline, CDR1 SNHLY and CDR2 FYNNEI. V lost 6 bases, J lost 8 bases, and 20 bases lay in between. The CDR3 consists of 16 residues. The CDR3, as DNA: TGTGCCAGCAGCATCGCGGGGTGGTACGTCGATTCACCCCTCCACTTT. This sequence encodes CASSIAGWYVDSPLHF. Using reference TRBV2 and TRBJ1-6 for the parts outside the CDR3, the full variable domain is EPEVTQTPSHQVTQMGQEVILRCVPISNHLYFYWYRQILGQKVEFLVSFYNNEISEKSEIFDDQFSVERPDGSNFTLKIRSTKLEDSAMYFCASSIAGWYVDSPLHFGNGTRLTVT.

This sequence joins TRBV28 and TRBJ1-5; D ambiguous. The CDR3 is 16 amino acids. V gave up 7 bases and J gave up 3 bases, with 19 bases separating them. Germline CDR1 MDHEN, CDR2 SYDVKM. Here the CDR3 DNA reads TGTGCCAGCACCCCCTTACGGGTGCGGGCCAATCAGCCCCAGCATTTT. Protein product: CASTPLRVRANQPQHF.

V gene TRBV7-2 combines with J gene TRBJ2-2, with D possibly TRBD2 on 6 matching bases. The CDR3 loop spans 17 amino acids. Germline CDR1 reads SGHTA; CDR2 reads FQGNSA. Trimming took 0 bases from V and 5 from J, leaving 16 bases between them. The chain's CDR3 is CASSLALALRGTGELFF. CDR3 sequence (DNA): TGTGCCAGCAGCTTAGCGCTTGCCCTGCGGGGAACCGGGGAGCTGTTTTTT.

The chain couples TRBV28 to TRBJ1-4, with TRBD1 matching over 9 bases. The trim removed 3 bases at V and 15 bases at J, leaving 14 bases unmatched. Germline values: CDR1 MDHEN, CDR2 SYDVKM. The CDR3 totals 15 residues. The CDR3 bases are TGTGCCAGCAGTTTTTGGGGGGACAGGGATGGTGTGGTGTTTTTT. Translated: CASSFWGDRDGVVFF.

The count of this clone is one. The chain employs TRBV5-8 and TRBJ2-5; 13 bases agree with TRBD2. V was clipped by 4 bases and J by 3 bases; unmatched bases: 6. The CDR3 runs 16 residues. Germline lookup yields CDR1 SGHTS and CDR2 YDEGEE. The CDR3 here is CASSPGLAGVKETQYF. CDR3 in DNA: TGTGCCAGCAGCCCCGGACTAGCGGGAGTGAAAGAGACCCAGTACTTC.

The chain combines TRBV2 with TRBJ2-1, with TRBD2 matching over 9 bases. The germline CDR1 and CDR2 sequences are SNHLY and FYNNEI. The V segment lost 6 bases and the J segment 7 bases; nucleotides outside the gene matches: 7. There are 14 residues in the CDR3. DNA for the CDR3: TGTGCCAGCAGCGATAGCGGGGGCCGAAATGAGCAGTTCTTC. Translated: CASSDSGGRNEQFF.

The rearrangement links TRBV4-1 to TRBJ2-1; TRBD2 aligns across 7 bases. Germline trimming cut 1 base from V and 3 bases from J; bases unmatched to any gene: 3. The CDR3 extends over 15 amino acids. Looked up from germline, CDR1 is MGHRA and CDR2 is YSYEKL. CDR3 sequence reads: CASSQGAGFYNEQFF. The CDR3, as DNA: TGCGCCAGCAGCCAAGGAGCGGGGTTCTACAATGAGCAGTTCTTC.

This clone was recorded once. J is TRBJ2-7 and V is TRBV6-6; 7 bases line up with TRBD1. Germline V gives CDR1 MNHNY, CDR2 SVGAGI (reference sequence). The CDR3 sequence is 14 residues long. The trim removed 0 bases at V and 7 bases at J, leaving 6 bases unmatched. CDR3 sequence (DNA): TGTGCCAGCAGTTACTCGACAGGGCCACGAGAGCAGTACTTC. Translating gives CASSYSTGPREQYF.

The J gene is TRBJ1-6, the V gene TRBV30; D is unresolved. Germline CDR1 and CDR2: GTSNPN and SVGIG (reference sequence). V was cut by 1 base and J by 9 bases, with 10 bases left in between. The CDR3 is made up of 13 amino acids. CDR3 sequence: CAWSALAGSPLHF. DNA for the CDR3: TGTGCCTGGAGTGCCTTAGCTGGTTCACCCCTCCACTTT.

J is TRBJ1-6 and V is TRBV6-4, with 8 bases that match TRBD1. CDR3 size: 15 residues. V trimming: 2 bases; J trimming: 5 bases; junction bases outside the gene matches: 2. Per germline, CDR1 MRHNA and CDR2 SNTAGT. Written as DNA, the CDR3 is TGTGCCAGCAGTGACGTGACAGGGGATAATTCACCCCTCCACTTT. Its translation is CASSDVTGDNSPLHF.

This sequence joins TRBV30 and TRBJ2-3; possibly TRBD1 for D (6 bases). The CDR3 is made up of 12 amino acids. Between the trimmed V and J ends, which lost 0 bases and 8 bases, there was a span of 9 bases. The germline CDR1 and CDR2 sequences are GTSNPN and SVGIG (reference sequence). CDR3 in amino acids: CAWSVRGGTQYF. Here the CDR3 DNA reads TGTGCCTGGAGTGTCAGGGGCGGTACGCAGTATTTT.

The chain links TRBV19 to TRBJ2-2; TRBD2 is a possible D gene (6 bases). V was trimmed by 0 bases and J by 5 bases, leaving 10 bases between them. This CDR3 spans 15 amino acids. CDR1 LNHDA and CDR2 SQIVND come from the germline V gene (reference sequence). CDR3 protein: CASSIDSGVTGELFF. The CDR3 DNA follows: TGTGCCAGTAGTATAGATTCGGGGGTAACCGGGGAGCTGTTTTTT.

The chain is built from TRBV7-9 and TRBJ1-2, with 8 bases that match TRBD1. With 5 bases clipped from V and 2 bases from J, the junction kept 7 bases outside the gene matches. CDR1 is SEHNR and CDR2 is FQNEAQ in the germline V gene (reference sequence). This CDR3 comprises 15 residues. As DNA, the CDR3 is TGTGCCAGCAGCGGGCGGACAGGGAGAAACTATGGCTACACCTTC. This encodes CASSGRTGRNYGYTF.

The genes are TRBV10-3 and TRBJ2-5, with TRBD2 matching 11 bases. The ends lost 4 bases at V and 2 bases at J; junction bases unmatched: 0. CDR3 length equals 14 residues. The V gene's germline CDR1 is ENHRY and CDR2 SYGVKD. The CDR3 spells CAISVAGGQETQYF. The CDR3 coding sequence is TGTGCCATCAGTGTAGCGGGAGGGCAAGAGACCCAGTACTTC.

This clone was counted only a few times. The V gene is TRBV5-1, the J gene TRBJ2-3, with TRBD2 matching 10 bases. The CDR3 is 16 residues long. Trimming took 6 bases from V and 0 from J; bases not matched to a gene: 7. The germline V gene has CDR1 SGHRS and CDR2 YFSETQ. Here the CDR3 reads CASTLAGATSTDTQYF. In DNA, the CDR3 is TGCGCCAGCACTCTAGCGGGGGCAACTAGCACAGATACGCAGTATTTT.

V and J are TRBV2 and TRBJ1-3, with D possibly matching TRBD1 (6 bases). The CDR3 has 18 residues. V lost 3 bases, J lost 0 bases, and 18 bases lay in between. The germline CDR1 and CDR2 sequences are SNHLY and FYNNEI. The CDR3: CASSDLSPGAYSGNTIYF. Written as DNA, the CDR3 is TGTGCCAGCAGTGATCTATCCCCAGGGGCTTACTCTGGAAACACCATATATTTT.